Reported below is one TCR beta chain. The target antigen is unknown. In the same sample, other DNA sequences code for this CDR3. The sample originates from a study of CD8+ T cells in alopecia areata. Study observations and caveats: While tofacitinib was given, many expanded lesional clones persisted in scalp and blood. Elevated clonality characterized lesional scalp relative to normal scalp, particularly in alopecia totalis/universalis. Compared with mice, patients displayed less clear TCR sharing, possibly for HLA-related reasons. Scalp samples also yield sequences from resident alphabeta T cells of normal skin.

RNA, once extracted, was reverse transcribed into cDNA for use as the sequencing template. TCRdb's copy holds only in-frame clones and misses some; the assay was immunoSEQ multiplex PCR. The sample consists of hundreds of thousands of clones, roughly 60% of them appearing once. As to treatment: oral pan-JAK inhibitor, 5-10 mg twice daily. Sample: CD4+ T cells sorted from blood, taken around week 54, from a patient treated with tofacitinib. The receptor comes from a human donor with alopecia areata.

CDR3 coding DNA: TGCGCCAGCAGCTTGGGGCAGGGATCCTACAATGAGCAGTTCTTC. Protein sequence: CASSLGQGSYNEQFF. The chain uses TRBV5-1 and TRBJ2-1, with a possible D match to TRBD1 (5 bases). V gave up 0 bases and J gave up 1 base, with 8 bases separating them. CDR1 is SGHRS, CDR2 YFSETQ, per germline. The CDR3 covers 15 residues. Looking up the rest from reference TRBV5-1 and TRBJ2-1 gives the full variable domain: KAGVTQTPRYLIKTRGQQVTLSCSPISGHRSVSWYQQTPGQGLQFLFEYFSETQRNKGNFPGRFSGRQFSNSRSEMNVSTLELGDSALYLCASSLGQGSYNEQFFGPGTRLTVL.